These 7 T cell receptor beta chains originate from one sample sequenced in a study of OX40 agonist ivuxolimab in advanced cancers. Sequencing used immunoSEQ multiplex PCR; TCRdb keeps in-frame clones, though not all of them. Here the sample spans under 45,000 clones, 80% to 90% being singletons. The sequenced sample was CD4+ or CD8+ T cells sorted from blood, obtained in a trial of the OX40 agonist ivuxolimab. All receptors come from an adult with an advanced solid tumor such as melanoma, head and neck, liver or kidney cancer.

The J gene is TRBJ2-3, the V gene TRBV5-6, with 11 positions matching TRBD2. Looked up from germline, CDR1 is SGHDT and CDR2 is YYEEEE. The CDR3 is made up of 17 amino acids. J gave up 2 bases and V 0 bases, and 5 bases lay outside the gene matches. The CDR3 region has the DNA TGTGCCAGCAGCTTGGGGGCTAGCGGGAGGAACACAGATACGCAGTATTTT. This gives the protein CASSLGASGRNTDTQYF.

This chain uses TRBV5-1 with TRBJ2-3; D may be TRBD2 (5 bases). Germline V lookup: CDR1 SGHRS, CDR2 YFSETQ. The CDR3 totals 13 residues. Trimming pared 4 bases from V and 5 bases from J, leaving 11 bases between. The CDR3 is CASSIDGLDTQYF. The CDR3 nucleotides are TGCGCCAGCAGCATAGACGGACTAGATACGCAGTATTTT.

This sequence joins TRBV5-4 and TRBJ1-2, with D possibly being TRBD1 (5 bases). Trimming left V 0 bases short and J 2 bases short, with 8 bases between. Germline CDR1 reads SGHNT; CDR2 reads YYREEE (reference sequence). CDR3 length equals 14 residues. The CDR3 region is CASSLDRKNYGYTF. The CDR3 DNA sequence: TGTGCCAGCAGCTTGGACAGGAAAAACTATGGCTACACCTTC. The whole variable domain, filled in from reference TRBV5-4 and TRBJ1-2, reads ETGVTQSPTHLIKTRGQQVTLRCSSQSGHNTVSWYQQALGQGPQFIFQYYREEENGRGNFPPRFSGLQFPNYSSELNVNALELDDSALYLCASSLDRKNYGYTFGSGTRLTVV.

Written as DNA, the CDR3 is TGTGCCAGCAGCTTCATCAGGGAACTGGTAGAAGATACGCAGTATTTT. This translates into CASSFIRELVEDTQYF. This chain connects TRBV7-9 to TRBJ2-3; a possible D gene is TRBD1 (5 bases). V gave up 3 bases and J gave up 5 bases, with 18 bases separating them. The CDR3 has 16 amino acids. Germline CDR1 and CDR2: SEHNR and FQNEAQ (reference sequence).

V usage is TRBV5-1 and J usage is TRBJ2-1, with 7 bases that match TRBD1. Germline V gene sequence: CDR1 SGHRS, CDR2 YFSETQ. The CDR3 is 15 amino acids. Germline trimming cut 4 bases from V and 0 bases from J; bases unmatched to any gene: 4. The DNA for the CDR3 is TGCGCCAGCAGCCGAACAGGGGACTCCTACAATGAGCAGTTCTTC. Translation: CASSRTGDSYNEQFF. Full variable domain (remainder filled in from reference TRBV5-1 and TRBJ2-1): KAGVTQTPRYLIKTRGQQVTLSCSPISGHRSVSWYQQTPGQGLQFLFEYFSETQRNKGNFPGRFSGRQFSNSRSEMNVSTLELGDSALYLCASSRTGDSYNEQFFGPGTRLTVL.

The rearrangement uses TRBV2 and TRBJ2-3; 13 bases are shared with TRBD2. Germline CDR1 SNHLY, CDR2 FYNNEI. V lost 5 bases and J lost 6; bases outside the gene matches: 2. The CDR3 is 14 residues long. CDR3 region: CASSRTSGSDTQYF. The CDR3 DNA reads TGTGCCAGCAGTCGGACTAGCGGGAGCGATACGCAGTATTTT.

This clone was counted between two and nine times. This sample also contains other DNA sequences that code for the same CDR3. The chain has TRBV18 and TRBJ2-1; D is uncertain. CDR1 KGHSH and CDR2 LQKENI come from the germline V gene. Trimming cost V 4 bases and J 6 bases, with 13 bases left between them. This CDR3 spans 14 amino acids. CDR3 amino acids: CASSLPSTGNEQFF. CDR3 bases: TGTGCCAGCTCACTCCCTTCAACCGGCAATGAGCAGTTCTTC.